One T cell receptor (beta chain) is described in this entry. The antigen is unknown. The time point is: blood 4 weeks post-SBRT, at nephrectomy. Treatment of the sample: 15 Gy SBRT to primary tumor, nephrectomy 4 weeks later. Nephrectomy followed 15 Gy stereotactic body radiation by 4 weeks. This renal cell carcinoma was of the clear cell type. Measured with immunoSEQ multiplex PCR; TCRdb has only the in-frame clones, and not every one. The sample lists tens of thousands of clones, about 84% seen once, with 30% to 35% in the top ten. This sample was included in a study of radiation and T cells in renal cell carcinoma. Study-level points and caveats: No pretreatment tumor biopsies were available for baseline clonotypes.

CDR3 length: 14 amino acids. Trimming left V 3 bases short and J 1 base short, with 9 bases between. Germline V lookup: CDR1 MRHNA, CDR2 SNTAGT. This TCR was recovered from a man aged 55 to 70 with renal cell carcinoma. Specimen: blood, collected from a patient whose treatment included radiotherapy and nephrectomy. The V call is TRBV6-4, the J call TRBJ1-1, with unresolved D. CDR3 bases: TGTGCCAGCAGTGAATGGGGAGCGAACACTGAAGCTTTCTTT. Amino acids: CASSEWGANTEAFF.